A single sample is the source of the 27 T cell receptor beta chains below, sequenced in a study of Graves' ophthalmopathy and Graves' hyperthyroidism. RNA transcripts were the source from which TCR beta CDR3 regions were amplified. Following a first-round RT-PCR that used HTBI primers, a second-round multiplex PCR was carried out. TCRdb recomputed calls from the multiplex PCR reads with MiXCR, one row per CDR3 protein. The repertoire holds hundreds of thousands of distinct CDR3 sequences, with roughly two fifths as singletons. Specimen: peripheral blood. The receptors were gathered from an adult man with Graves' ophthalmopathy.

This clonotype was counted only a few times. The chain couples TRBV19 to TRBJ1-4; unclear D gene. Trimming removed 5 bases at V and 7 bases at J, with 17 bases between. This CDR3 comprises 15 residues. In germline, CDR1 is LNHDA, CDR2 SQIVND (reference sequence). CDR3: CASSDRQSGSEKLFF. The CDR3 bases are TGTGCCAGTAGTGATCGACAAAGTGGTAGTGAAAAACTGTTTTTT.

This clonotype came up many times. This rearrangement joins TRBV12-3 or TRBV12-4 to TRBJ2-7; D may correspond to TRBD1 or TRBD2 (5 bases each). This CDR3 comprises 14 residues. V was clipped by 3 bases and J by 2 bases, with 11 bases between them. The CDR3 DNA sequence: TGTGCCAGCAGTTTCCGGGGCCAAGCCTACGAGCAGTACTTC. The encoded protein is CASSFRGQAYEQYF.

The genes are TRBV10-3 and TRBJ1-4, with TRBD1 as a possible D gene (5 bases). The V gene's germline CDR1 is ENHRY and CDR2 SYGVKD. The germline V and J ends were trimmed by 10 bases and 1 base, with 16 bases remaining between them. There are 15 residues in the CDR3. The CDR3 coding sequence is TGTGCCAGCAGAACCTCTCAGGGAACTAATGAAAAACTGTTTTTT. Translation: CASRTSQGTNEKLFF.

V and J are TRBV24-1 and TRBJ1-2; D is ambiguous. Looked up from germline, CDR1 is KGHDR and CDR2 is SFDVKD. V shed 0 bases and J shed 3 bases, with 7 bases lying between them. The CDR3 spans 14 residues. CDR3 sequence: CATSDLGKDYGYTF. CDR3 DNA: TGTGCCACCAGTGATTTGGGAAAGGACTATGGCTACACCTTC.

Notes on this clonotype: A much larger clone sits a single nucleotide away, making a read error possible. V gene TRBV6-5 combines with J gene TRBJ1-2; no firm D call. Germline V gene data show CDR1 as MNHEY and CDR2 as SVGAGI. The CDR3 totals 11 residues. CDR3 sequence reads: CASLLDYGYAF. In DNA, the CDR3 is TGTGCCAGCTTGCTGGACTATGGCTACGCCTTC.

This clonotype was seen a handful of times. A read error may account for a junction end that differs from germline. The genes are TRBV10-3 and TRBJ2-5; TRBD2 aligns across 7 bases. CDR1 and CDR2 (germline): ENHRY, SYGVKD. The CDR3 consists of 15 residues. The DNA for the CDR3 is TGTGCCAGCAGTGAAGCAGAGGGGAGGGGAGAGACCCAGTACTTC. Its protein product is CASSEAEGRGETQYF.

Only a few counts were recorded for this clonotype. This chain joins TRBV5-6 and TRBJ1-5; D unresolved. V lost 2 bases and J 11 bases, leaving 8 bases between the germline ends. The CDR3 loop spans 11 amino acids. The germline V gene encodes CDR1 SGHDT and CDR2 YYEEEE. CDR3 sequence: CASSFGETQHF. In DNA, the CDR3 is TGTGCCAGCAGCTTCGGAGAGACCCAGCATTTT. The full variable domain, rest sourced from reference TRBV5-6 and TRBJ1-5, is DAGVTQSPTHLIKTRGQQVTLRCSPKSGHDTVSWYQQALGQGPQFIFQYYEEEERQRGNFPDRFSGHQFPNYSSELNVNALLLGDSALYLCASSFGETQHFGDGTRLSIL.

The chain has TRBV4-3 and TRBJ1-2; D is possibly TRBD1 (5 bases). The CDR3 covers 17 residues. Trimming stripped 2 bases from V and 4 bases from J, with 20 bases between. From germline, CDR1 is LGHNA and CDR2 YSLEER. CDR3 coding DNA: TGCGCCAGCAGCCAACTAGGCGGGACTCCTATCTCCTATGGCTACACCTTC. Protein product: CASSQLGGTPISYGYTF.

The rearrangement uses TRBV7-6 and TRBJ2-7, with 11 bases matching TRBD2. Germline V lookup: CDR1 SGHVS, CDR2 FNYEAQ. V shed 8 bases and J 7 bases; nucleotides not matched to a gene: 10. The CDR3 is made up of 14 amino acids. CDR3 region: CASSLAGEMDEQYF. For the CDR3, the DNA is TGTGCCAGCTCACTAGCGGGAGAAATGGATGAGCAGTACTTC.

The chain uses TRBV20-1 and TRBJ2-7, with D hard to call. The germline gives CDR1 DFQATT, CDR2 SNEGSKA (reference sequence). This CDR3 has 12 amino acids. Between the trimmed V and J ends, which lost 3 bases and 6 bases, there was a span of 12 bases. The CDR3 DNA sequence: TGCAGTGCTAGTGGTCTTTTGGGCGAGCAGTACTTC. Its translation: CSASGLLGEQYF.

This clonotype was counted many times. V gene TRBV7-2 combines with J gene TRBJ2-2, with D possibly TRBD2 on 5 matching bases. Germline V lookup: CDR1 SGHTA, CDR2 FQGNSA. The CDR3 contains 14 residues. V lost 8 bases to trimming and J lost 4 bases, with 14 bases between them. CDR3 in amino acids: CASGDSSSTGELFF. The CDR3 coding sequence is TGTGCCAGCGGGGATTCTAGCAGCACCGGGGAGCTGTTTTTT.

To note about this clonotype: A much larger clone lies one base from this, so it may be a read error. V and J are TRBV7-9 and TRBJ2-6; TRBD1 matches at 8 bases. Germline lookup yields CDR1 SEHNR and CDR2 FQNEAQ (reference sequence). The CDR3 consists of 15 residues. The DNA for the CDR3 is TGTGCCGGCAGCTCCAGGGGGCCTGGGGCCAACGTCCTGACTTTC. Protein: CAGSSRGPGANVLTF.

The CDR3 DNA reads as TGTGCCAGCAGCCCCGGGACAGGGGATTGGGGCTATGGCTACACCTTC. This gives the protein CASSPGTGDWGYGYTF. This chain links TRBV7-9 with TRBJ1-2; 10 nucleotides align to TRBD1. With 5 bases clipped from V and 4 bases from J, the junction kept 10 bases outside the gene matches. Germline V gene sequence: CDR1 SEHNR, CDR2 FQNEAQ (reference sequence). The CDR3 totals 16 residues.

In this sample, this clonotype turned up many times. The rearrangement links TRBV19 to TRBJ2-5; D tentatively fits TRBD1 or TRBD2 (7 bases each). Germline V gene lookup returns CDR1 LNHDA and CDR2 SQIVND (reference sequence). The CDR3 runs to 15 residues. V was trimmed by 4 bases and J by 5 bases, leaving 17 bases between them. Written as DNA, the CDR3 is TGTGCCAGTAGTAGAACCGGGACAGCGGGGGAGACCCAGTACTTC. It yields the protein CASSRTGTAGETQYF.

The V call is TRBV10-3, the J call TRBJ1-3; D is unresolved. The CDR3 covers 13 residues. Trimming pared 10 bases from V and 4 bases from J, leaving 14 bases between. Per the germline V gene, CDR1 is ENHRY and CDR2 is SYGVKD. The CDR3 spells CASIMSSGNTIYF. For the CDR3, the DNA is TGTGCCAGCATCATGAGTTCCGGAAACACCATATATTTT.

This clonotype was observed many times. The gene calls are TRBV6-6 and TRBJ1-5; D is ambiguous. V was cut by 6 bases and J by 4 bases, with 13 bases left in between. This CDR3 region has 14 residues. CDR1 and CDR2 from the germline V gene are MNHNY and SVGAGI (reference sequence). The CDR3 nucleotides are TGTGCCAGCAGAGCTTTGGACGGTAATCAGCCCCAGCATTTT. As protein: CASRALDGNQPQHF.

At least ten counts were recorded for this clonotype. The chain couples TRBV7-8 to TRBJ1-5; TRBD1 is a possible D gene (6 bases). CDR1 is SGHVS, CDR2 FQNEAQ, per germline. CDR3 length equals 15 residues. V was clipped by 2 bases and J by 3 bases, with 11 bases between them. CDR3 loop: CASSLMTGLNQPQHF. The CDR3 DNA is TGTGCCAGCAGCTTAATGACAGGACTCAATCAGCCCCAGCATTTT.

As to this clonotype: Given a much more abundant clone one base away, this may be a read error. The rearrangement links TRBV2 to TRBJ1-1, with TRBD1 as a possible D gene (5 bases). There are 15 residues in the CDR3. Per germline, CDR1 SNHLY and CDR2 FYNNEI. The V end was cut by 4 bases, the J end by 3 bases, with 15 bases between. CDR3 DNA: TGTGCCAGCAGTGGCCAAGACAGCTTCGACACTGAAGCTTTCTTT. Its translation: CASSGQDSFDTEAFF.

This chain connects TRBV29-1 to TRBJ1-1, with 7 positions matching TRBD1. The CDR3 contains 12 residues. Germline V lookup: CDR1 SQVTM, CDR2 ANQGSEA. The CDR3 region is CTLGQRNTEAFF. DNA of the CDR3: TGCACCTTGGGACAGAGGAACACTGAAGCTTTCTTT.

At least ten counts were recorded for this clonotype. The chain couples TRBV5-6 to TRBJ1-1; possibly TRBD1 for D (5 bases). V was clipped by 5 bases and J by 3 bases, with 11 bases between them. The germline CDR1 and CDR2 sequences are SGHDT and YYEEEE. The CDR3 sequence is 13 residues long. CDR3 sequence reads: CASRQEWDTEAFF. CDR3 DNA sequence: TGTGCCAGCAGACAGGAATGGGACACTGAAGCTTTCTTT.

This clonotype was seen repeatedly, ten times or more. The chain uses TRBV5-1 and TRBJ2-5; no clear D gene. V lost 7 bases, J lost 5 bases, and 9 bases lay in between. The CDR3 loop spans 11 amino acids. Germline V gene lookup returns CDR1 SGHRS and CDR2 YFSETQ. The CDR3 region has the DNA TGCGCCAGCGGAACGTGGGAGACCCAGTACTTC. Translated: CASGTWETQYF. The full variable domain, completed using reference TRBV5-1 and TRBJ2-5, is KAGVTQTPRYLIKTRGQQVTLSCSPISGHRSVSWYQQTPGQGLQFLFEYFSETQRNKGNFPGRFSGRQFSNSRSEMNVSTLELGDSALYLCASGTWETQYFGPGTRLLVL.

The CDR3 DNA sequence: TGTGCCAGCAGTTACGGGTCTGGGGGCGCCGGCATCCCCCAGCATTTT. Its translation is CASSYGSGGAGIPQHF. This sequence joins TRBV2 and TRBJ1-5; tentative D call: TRBD1 (6 bases). The ends were cut back, 5 bases at V and 10 bases at J, with 24 bases in the middle. The germline gives CDR1 SNHLY, CDR2 FYNNEI. The CDR3 contains 16 residues.

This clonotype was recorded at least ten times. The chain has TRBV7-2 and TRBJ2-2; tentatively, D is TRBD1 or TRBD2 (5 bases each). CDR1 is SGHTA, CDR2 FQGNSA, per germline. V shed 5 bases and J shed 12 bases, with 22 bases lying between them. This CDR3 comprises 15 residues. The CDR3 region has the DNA TGTGCCAGCAGCGGGGGACGTTTAGGGTATAGACAGCTGTTTTTT. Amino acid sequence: CASSGGRLGYRQLFF. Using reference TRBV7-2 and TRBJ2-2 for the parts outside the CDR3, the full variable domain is GAGVSQSPSNKVTEKGKDVELRCDPISGHTALYWYRQSLGQGLEFLIYFQGNSAPDKSGLPSDRFSAERTGGSVSTLTIQRTQQEDSAVYLCASSGGRLGYRQLFFGEGSRLTVL.

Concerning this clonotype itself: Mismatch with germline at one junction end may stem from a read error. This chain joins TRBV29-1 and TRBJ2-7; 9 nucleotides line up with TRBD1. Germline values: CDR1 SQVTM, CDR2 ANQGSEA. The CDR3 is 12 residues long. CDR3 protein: CSVGGQGYGQYF. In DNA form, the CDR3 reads TGCAGCGTCGGGGGACAGGGTTACGGGCAGTACTTC.

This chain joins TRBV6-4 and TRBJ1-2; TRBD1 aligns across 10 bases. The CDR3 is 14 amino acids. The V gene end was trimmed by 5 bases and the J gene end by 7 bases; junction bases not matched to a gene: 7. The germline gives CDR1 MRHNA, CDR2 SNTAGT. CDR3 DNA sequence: TGTGCCAGCAGTTCGACAGGGGGCGATCGTGGCTACACCTTC. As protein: CASSSTGGDRGYTF.

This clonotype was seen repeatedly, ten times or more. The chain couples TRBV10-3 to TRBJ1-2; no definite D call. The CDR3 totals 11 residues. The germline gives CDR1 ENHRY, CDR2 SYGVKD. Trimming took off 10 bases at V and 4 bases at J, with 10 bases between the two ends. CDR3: CANSDVYGYTF. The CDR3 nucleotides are TGTGCCAACTCCGACGTCTATGGCTACACCTTC.

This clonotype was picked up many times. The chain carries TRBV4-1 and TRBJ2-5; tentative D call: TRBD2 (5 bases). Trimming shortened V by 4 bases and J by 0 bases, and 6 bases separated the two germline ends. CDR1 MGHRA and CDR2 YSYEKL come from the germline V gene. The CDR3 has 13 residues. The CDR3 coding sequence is TGCGCCAGCAGCCGAGCGGACCAAGAGACCCAGTACTTC. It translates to CASSRADQETQYF.